The 8 T cell receptor beta chains presented below share a single source sample, sequenced in a study of blood T cell repertoires in COVID-19. The data were produced by immunoSEQ multiplex PCR, yet TCRdb's version contains in-frame clones alone and is incomplete. Altogether about 210,000 clones are present, around 81% being singletons, with the ten largest covering 8.5% to 10%. Sequenced input: PBMCs or T cells enriched from blood (not recorded which). These receptors all stem from a woman in her fifties or sixties with acute COVID-19.

This sequence joins TRBV28 and TRBJ1-2; D possibly corresponds to TRBD1 (5 bases). This CDR3 comprises 18 residues. V gave up 10 bases and J gave up 4 bases, with 31 bases separating them. Germline lookup yields CDR1 MDHEN and CDR2 SYDVKM. The CDR3 sequence: CAIMPRGAGGIFGYGYTF. CDR3 nucleotide sequence: TGTGCCATCATGCCTCGGGGCGCCGGGGGGATTTTTGGCTATGGCTACACCTTC.

This chain links TRBV4-3 with TRBJ2-3; TRBD2 aligns across 9 bases. This CDR3 is 17 amino acids long. From germline, CDR1 is LGHNA and CDR2 YSLEER. With 0 bases clipped from V and 4 bases from J, the junction kept 8 bases outside the gene matches. Here the CDR3 reads CASSQDLTSGGPDTQYF. Written as DNA, the CDR3 is TGCGCCAGCAGCCAAGATCTGACTAGCGGAGGCCCAGATACGCAGTATTTT.

The J gene is TRBJ1-2, the V gene TRBV6-4; D perhaps matches TRBD1 (6 bases). CDR1 is MRHNA and CDR2 is SNTAGT in the germline V gene. V lost 8 bases and J 1 base, leaving 14 bases between the germline ends. This CDR3 is 14 amino acids long. The CDR3 loop reads CASPFGRGNYGYTF. DNA of the CDR3: TGTGCCAGCCCCTTCGGCAGGGGTAACTATGGCTACACCTTC.

This chain links TRBV5-1 with TRBJ1-1; TRBD1 agrees at 8 bases. Trimming at V came to 3 bases and at J to 8 bases, leaving 18 bases not matched to a gene. This CDR3 contains 17 residues. CDR1 and CDR2 (germline): SGHRS, YFSETQ. CDR3 protein: CASSSSPALAGGAEAFF. In DNA form, the CDR3 reads TGCGCCAGCAGCTCGTCCCCCGCGTTAGCAGGGGGCGCGGAAGCTTTCTTT.

This clone was observed once. The CDR3 region is CASSPLAGSSYEQYF. The CDR3 DNA follows: TGTGCCAGCAGTCCGTTAGCGGGATCATCCTACGAGCAGTACTTC. This chain connects TRBV28 to TRBJ2-7, with 8 bases lining up with TRBD2. The CDR3 consists of 15 residues. Germline V gene data show CDR1 as MDHEN and CDR2 as SYDVKM. Losses at the gene ends were 5 bases for V and 1 base for J; bases not matched to a gene: 7.

The chain couples TRBV28 to TRBJ1-4; 7 positions match TRBD1. V lost 5 bases to trimming and J lost 2 bases; unmatched junction nucleotides: 5. The CDR3 runs 15 residues. Germline V gene data show CDR1 as MDHEN and CDR2 as SYDVKM. The CDR3 region has the DNA TGTGCCAGCAGTCACCGGACAGGTACTAATGAAAAACTGTTTTTT. Translated, it gives CASSHRTGTNEKLFF. The entire variable domain, with the rest obtained from reference TRBV28 and TRBJ1-4, is as follows: DVKVTQSSRYLVKRTGEKVFLECVQDMDHENMFWYRQDPGLGLRLIYFSYDVKMKEKGDIPEGYSVSREKKERFSLILESASTNQTSMYLCASSHRTGTNEKLFFGSGTQLSVL.

This chain links TRBV11-1 with TRBJ1-1; TRBD1 agrees at 7 bases. Per the germline V gene, CDR1 is SGHAT and CDR2 is FQDESV (reference sequence). The CDR3 runs 14 residues. Unmatched junction bases numbered 0, after V lost 1 base and J lost 1 base. The CDR3 spells CASSLGTGNTEAFF. The CDR3 nucleotides are TGTGCCAGCAGCTTAGGGACAGGGAACACTGAAGCTTTCTTT. Using reference TRBV11-1 and TRBJ1-1 for the parts outside the CDR3, the full variable domain is EAEVAQSPRYKITEKSQAVAFWCDPISGHATLYWYRQILGQGPELLVQFQDESVVDDSQLPKDRFSAERLKGVDSTLKIQPAELGDSAMYLCASSLGTGNTEAFFGQGTRLTVV.

The rearrangement links TRBV3-1 (or the pseudogene TRBV3-2) to TRBJ1-6; tentatively, D is TRBD1 (6 bases). The ends were cut back, 1 base at V and 10 bases at J, with 14 bases in the middle. The CDR3 loop spans 15 amino acids. The germline CDR1 and CDR2 sequences are LGHDT and YNNKEL (reference sequence). The CDR3 coding sequence is TGTGCCAGCAGCCAAGTTTCAGGCCAGGGGTCACCCCTCCACTTT. Protein product: CASSQVSGQGSPLHF.